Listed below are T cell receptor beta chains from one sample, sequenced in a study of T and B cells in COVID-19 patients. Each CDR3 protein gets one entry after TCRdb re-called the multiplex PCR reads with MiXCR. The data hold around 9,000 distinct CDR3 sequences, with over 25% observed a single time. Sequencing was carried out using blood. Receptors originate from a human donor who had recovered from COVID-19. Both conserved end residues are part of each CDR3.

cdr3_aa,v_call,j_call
CASSLVVGTDTQYF,TRBV7-9,TRBJ2-3
CASSPGGDGYTF,TRBV7-6,TRBJ1-2
CATSDNSRRGSSGNTIYF,TRBV24-1,TRBJ1-3
CSAPRGTANTEAFF,TRBV20-1,TRBJ1-1
CASSYSSLRGAFF,TRBV6-2/TRBV6-3,TRBJ1-1
CASSQASGAGDTQYF,TRBV7-2,TRBJ2-3
CSVGVGNEAFF,TRBV29-1,TRBJ1-1
CSVEDGTSGNQETQYF,TRBV29-1,TRBJ2-5
CASSPAAGYEQYF,TRBV18,TRBJ2-7
CAWSGPSLTDTQYF,TRBV30,TRBJ2-3